This T cell receptor (beta chain) was profiled in a study of blood T cell repertoires in COVID-19. This clone came up once. Original analysis: By means of reference gene primer amplification, nucleated cell counts were estimated. Generated by immunoSEQ multiplex PCR, the TCRdb table keeps only in-frame clones and is missing some. From that table come the V and J calls and clone size; the DNA was used to work out D and trimming. The sample records hundreds of thousands of clones, roughly 86% being singletons. Sequenced input: PBMCs or T cells enriched from blood (not recorded which). This receptor was taken from a woman younger than 45 with acute COVID-19.

CDR3 region: CASSKGLAGVMGTDTQYF. The CDR3 nucleotides read TGCGCCAGCAGCAAAGGACTAGCGGGGGTGATGGGCACAGATACGCAGTATTTT. The chain has TRBV5-1 and TRBJ2-3, with 13 bases aligning to TRBD2. With V trimmed by 4 bases and J by 1 base, 9 bases remained unmatched. Looked up from germline, CDR1 is SGHRS and CDR2 is YFSETQ. The CDR3 spans 18 residues.